One and the same sample provided the 30 T cell receptor beta chains below, sequenced in a study of T cell responses to AZD1222 COVID-19 vaccine. The protocol was immunoSEQ multiplex PCR, while the TCRdb copy is restricted to in-frame clones and leaves out a portion. The sample holds about 150,000 clones; 80% to 95% are singletons and the top ten take about 3.7%. Sequencing used peripheral blood, obtained on day 0 of AZD1222 vaccination. The receptors were gathered from an adult in good health.

This clone was seen once. V is TRBV12-5 and J is TRBJ1-1, with TRBD1 as a possible D gene (5 bases). Looked up from germline, CDR1 is LGHNT and CDR2 is FRNRAP. The germline V and J ends were trimmed by 1 base and 4 bases, with 10 bases remaining between them. This CDR3 is built from 14 residues. CDR3 nucleotide sequence: TGTGCTAGTGGTTTGGAAGGGGCGGCCACTGAAGCTTTCTTT. Amino acids: CASGLEGAATEAFF.

This sequence joins TRBV11-3 and TRBJ1-1, with TRBD1 as a possible D gene (5 bases). Germline CDR1 is SGHNT and CDR2 is YENEEA. This CDR3 has 13 residues. Trimming took 1 base from V and 5 from J, leaving 8 bases between them. The CDR3 here is CASSLAEGTEAFF. The CDR3 DNA reads as TGTGCCAGCAGCTTAGCGGAGGGGACTGAAGCTTTCTTT.

V gene TRBV30 combines with J gene TRBJ2-7, with 13 bases matching TRBD2. Germline CDR1 GTSNPN, CDR2 SVGIG (reference sequence). The CDR3 is made up of 15 amino acids. Unmatched junction bases numbered 10, after V lost 4 bases and J lost 7 bases. As DNA, the CDR3 is TGTGCCTGGACCCGGGGACTAGCGGGACTGGGGGAGCAGTACTTC. Residues: CAWTRGLAGLGEQYF. The complete variable domain, with remaining parts taken from reference TRBV30 and TRBJ2-7, reads SQTIHQWPATLVQPVGSPLSLECTVEGTSNPNLYWYRQAAGRGLQLLFYSVGIGQISSEVPQNLSASRPQDRQFILSSKKLLLSDSGFYLCAWTRGLAGLGEQYFGPGTRLTVT.

V is TRBV19 and J is TRBJ2-7; 8 bases align to TRBD2. Germline V CDR1 and CDR2: LNHDA, SQIVND (reference sequence). The CDR3 is 16 amino acids. The J segment lost 5 bases and the V segment lost 6 bases, leaving 15 bases of the junction unmatched. The CDR3 DNA sequence: TGTGCCAGTAGACAAGGTTTTAGCGGGACCATTCACGAGCAGTACTTC. It translates to CASRQGFSGTIHEQYF.

The chain is built from TRBV19 and TRBJ1-1, with TRBD1 as a possible D gene (5 bases). Germline V gives CDR1 LNHDA, CDR2 SQIVND (reference sequence). Between the trimmed V and J ends, which lost 3 bases and 5 bases, there was a span of 10 bases. The CDR3 loop spans 13 amino acids. CDR3 region: CASSISGRTEAFF. The CDR3 nucleotides are TGTGCCAGTAGTATTTCAGGGCGGACTGAAGCTTTCTTT.

The rearrangement uses TRBV6-5 and TRBJ1-1, with 7 bases that match TRBD1. The V and J ends lost 6 bases and 1 base, in that order; junction bases with no gene match: 2. CDR3 length equals 13 residues. Germline CDR1 reads MNHEY; CDR2 reads SVGAGI. The CDR3 region is CASSQGGNTEAFF. The CDR3 bases are TGTGCCAGCAGCCAGGGGGGGAACACTGAAGCTTTCTTT.

The rearrangement links TRBV10-3 to TRBJ2-2; 9 bases match TRBD1. CDR1 ENHRY and CDR2 SYGVKD come from the germline V gene. V shed 0 bases and J 6 bases; nucleotides not matched to a gene: 8. This CDR3 contains 17 residues. In nucleotides, the CDR3 is TGTGCCATCAGTGAGTCGAGGGGGACAGGGTTGTCCGGGGAGCTGTTTTTT. Amino acids: CAISESRGTGLSGELFF.

This chain uses TRBV19 with TRBJ2-1; 11 bases agree with TRBD2. The V gene's germline CDR1 is LNHDA and CDR2 SQIVND (reference sequence). With V trimmed by 7 bases and J by 0 bases, 11 bases remained unmatched. The CDR3 contains 18 residues. The CDR3 is CASTPVLLAGGSYNEQFF. Here the CDR3 DNA reads TGTGCCAGTACTCCCGTTCTGCTAGCGGGGGGCTCCTACAATGAGCAGTTCTTC. Using reference TRBV19 and TRBJ2-1 for the parts outside the CDR3, the full variable domain is DGGITQSPKYLFRKEGQNVTLSCEQNLNHDAMYWYRQDPGQGLRLIYYSQIVNDFQKGDIAEGYSVSREKKESFPLTVTSAQKNPTAFYLCASTPVLLAGGSYNEQFFGPGTRLTVL.

This clone came up once. This sequence joins TRBV19 and TRBJ1-2; D is ambiguous. Looked up from germline, CDR1 is LNHDA and CDR2 is SQIVND (reference sequence). This CDR3 has 14 amino acids. Trimming stripped 3 bases from V and 9 bases from J, with 17 bases between. CDR3 bases: TGTGCCAGTAGTATGTCTGCTCCCCCATGGAGCTACACCTTC. Amino acids: CASSMSAPPWSYTF.

This clone showed up just once. The V gene is TRBV5-1, the J gene TRBJ2-2; possible D gene TRBD1, 5 bases. The length of the CDR3 is 15 residues. CDR1 is SGHRS and CDR2 is YFSETQ in the germline V gene. V dropped 0 bases and J dropped 6 bases, with 12 bases sitting between them. DNA of the CDR3: TGCGCCAGCAGCTTGGCTCCAGGGTTAGCCGGGGAGCTGTTTTTT. It codes for CASSLAPGLAGELFF.

V is TRBV28 and J is TRBJ2-2; D might be TRBD1 (5 bases). Trimming cost V 9 bases and J 0 bases, with 14 bases left between them. CDR1 and CDR2 from the germline V gene are MDHEN and SYDVKM. This CDR3 is 15 amino acids long. In DNA form, the CDR3 reads TGTGCCAGTGAAGGTGACAGAACGAACACCGGGGAGCTGTTTTTT. Protein product: CASEGDRTNTGELFF.

V gene TRBV3-1 (or the pseudogene TRBV3-2) combines with J gene TRBJ2-3; D may be TRBD2 (7 bases). The V end lost 0 bases, the J end lost 0 bases, and 13 bases lay between the germline ends. CDR1 LGHDT and CDR2 YNNKEL come from the germline V gene (reference sequence). CDR3 length equals 17 residues. CDR3 residues: CASSQESAGASTDTQYF. In DNA, the CDR3 is TGTGCCAGCAGCCAAGAATCGGCGGGGGCGAGCACAGATACGCAGTATTTT.

J is TRBJ1-6 and V is TRBV7-9, with 9 bases aligning to TRBD1. This CDR3 comprises 16 residues. V trimming: 5 bases; J trimming: 9 bases; junction bases outside the gene matches: 11. In germline, CDR1 is SEHNR, CDR2 FQNEAQ (reference sequence). The CDR3 nucleotides read TGTGCCAGCAGCCTATTCCCGACAGGGGGGTTTTCACCCCTCCACTTT. This codes for CASSLFPTGGFSPLHF.

The chain has TRBV30 and TRBJ1-4; D call uncertain. This CDR3 spans 13 amino acids. V lost 4 bases, J lost 6 bases, and 12 bases lay in between. Germline V gives CDR1 GTSNPN, CDR2 SVGIG (reference sequence). The CDR3 nucleotides are TGTGCCTGGACAGCGGAGACCTATGAAAAACTGTTTTTT. This sequence encodes CAWTAETYEKLFF.

This clone was detected once. The chain couples TRBV29-1 to TRBJ1-2; D remains unclear. The CDR3 covers 12 residues. The V gene's germline CDR1 is SQVTM and CDR2 ANQGSEA. With 0 bases removed from V and 8 bases from J, the gap between germline ends came to 10 bases. Written as DNA, the CDR3 is TGCAGCGTTGAAGATATGGGTTACGGCTACACCTTC. Residues: CSVEDMGYGYTF.

The rearrangement joins TRBV29-1 to TRBJ1-5; D gene uncertain. V shed 7 bases and J shed 3 bases, with 19 bases lying between them. The CDR3 loop spans 15 amino acids. Germline CDR1 and CDR2: SQVTM and ANQGSEA. The CDR3 nucleotides read TGCAGCGCCGCCTCAGGAAGCGGGGACAATCAGCCCCAGCATTTT. Translated, it gives CSAASGSGDNQPQHF.

This clone was counted a single time. This chain joins TRBV27 and TRBJ1-2; 7 nucleotides align to TRBD1. CDR1 and CDR2 from the germline V gene are MNHEY and SMNVEV (reference sequence). J was trimmed by 4 bases and V by 5 bases; bases with no gene match: 10. The CDR3 extends over 15 amino acids. The CDR3 protein is CASSGYRDSSYGYTF. In nucleotides, the CDR3 is TGTGCCAGCAGTGGATACCGGGACAGCTCCTATGGCTACACCTTC.

On this clone itself: The same CDR3 can be traced to other DNA sequences in this sample. The chain has TRBV28 and TRBJ1-5; D unresolved. CDR3 size: 12 residues. Between the trimmed V and J ends, which lost 2 bases and 6 bases, there was a span of 5 bases. Germline V gene data show CDR1 as MDHEN and CDR2 as SYDVKM. CDR3 in amino acids: CASSLLGQPQHF. CDR3 bases: TGTGCCAGCAGTTTACTTGGTCAGCCCCAGCATTTT.

The genes are TRBV19 and TRBJ2-1; D is undetermined. This CDR3 contains 13 residues. Trimming removed 6 bases from V and 9 bases from J, with 15 bases in between. Germline assignment: CDR1 LNHDA and CDR2 SQIVND (reference sequence). CDR3 in DNA: TGTGCCAGTAGCGACGTTCTACTTGGTGAGCAGTTCTTC. This translates into CASSDVLLGEQFF.

This chain joins TRBV10-3 and TRBJ2-2; D is tentatively TRBD1 or TRBD2 (5 bases each). The CDR3 totals 16 residues. V lost 7 bases and J lost 1, with 16 bases in between. CDR1 and CDR2 from the germline V gene are ENHRY and SYGVKD. CDR3 sequence: CAITQTGTVNTGELFF. The CDR3, as DNA: TGTGCCATCACCCAAACCGGGACGGTGAACACCGGGGAGCTGTTTTTT.

The chain combines TRBV27 with TRBJ1-6; 7 bases are a match to TRBD1. The CDR3 is made up of 16 amino acids. CDR1 MNHEY and CDR2 SMNVEV come from the germline V gene (reference sequence). The V and J ends lost 5 bases and 7 bases, in that order; junction bases with no gene match: 11. The CDR3 sequence is CASSPPTGFINSPLHF. DNA of the CDR3: TGTGCCAGCAGTCCCCCGACAGGGTTTATAAATTCACCCCTCCACTTT.

V is TRBV5-5 and J is TRBJ1-2; tentatively, D is TRBD1 (5 bases). The CDR3 runs 15 residues. Germline V CDR1 and CDR2: SGHKS, YYEKEE (reference sequence). V was pared by 0 bases and J by 5 bases, with 14 bases between. The CDR3 reads CASSLEGTALYGYTF. Written as DNA, the CDR3 is TGTGCCAGCAGCTTGGAAGGGACGGCTTTGTATGGCTACACCTTC.

The chain uses TRBV16 and TRBJ1-1; 11 nucleotides line up with TRBD1. The trim removed 2 bases at V and 3 bases at J, leaving 2 bases unmatched. Germline CDR1 is KGHSY and CDR2 is FQNENV. The CDR3 runs 15 residues. Written as DNA, the CDR3 is TGTGCCAGCAGCCAAGGACAGGGGGCGTACACTGAAGCTTTCTTT. Translated: CASSQGQGAYTEAFF.

V is TRBV19 and J is TRBJ1-2; D remains ambiguous. This CDR3 is built from 13 residues. With 3 bases removed from V and 6 bases from J, the gap between germline ends came to 11 bases. Germline values: CDR1 LNHDA, CDR2 SQIVND (reference sequence). The CDR3 reads CASSIDTANGYTF. The CDR3 nucleotides read TGTGCCAGTAGTATCGATACAGCAAATGGCTACACCTTC.

The genes are TRBV19 and TRBJ1-2; D remains ambiguous. Germline values: CDR1 LNHDA, CDR2 SQIVND (reference sequence). V shed 5 bases and J shed 5 bases, with 15 bases lying between them. This CDR3 is built from 14 residues. The CDR3, as DNA: TGTGCCAGTAGTCCCGGCCCGATACAATATGGCTACACCTTC. Its translation is CASSPGPIQYGYTF.

The rearrangement joins TRBV30 to TRBJ1-3; maybe TRBD1 (5 bases). With 0 bases removed from V and 3 bases from J, the gap between germline ends came to 9 bases. Looked up from germline, CDR1 is GTSNPN and CDR2 is SVGIG (reference sequence). This CDR3 is built from 14 residues. CDR3 region: CAWSVRGGGNTIYF. The CDR3 coding sequence is TGTGCCTGGAGTGTACGGGGCGGTGGAAACACCATATATTTT.

The chain uses TRBV3-1 (or the pseudogene TRBV3-2) and TRBJ1-1; D perhaps matches TRBD1 (5 bases). CDR3 size: 13 residues. V lost 0 bases and J 5 bases, leaving 7 bases between the germline ends. The germline V gene encodes CDR1 LGHDT and CDR2 YNNKEL (reference sequence). CDR3 nucleotide sequence: TGTGCCAGCAGCCAAGACGGGGGAACTGAAGCTTTCTTT. Residues: CASSQDGGTEAFF.

The gene calls are TRBV4-1 and TRBJ1-5; 9 bases align to TRBD1. The CDR3 is made up of 16 amino acids. V shed 3 bases, J shed 6 bases, and the junction held 9 bases outside the gene matches. Per germline, CDR1 MGHRA and CDR2 YSYEKL. The CDR3 protein is CASSQATGTGTQPQHF. The CDR3 region has the DNA TGCGCCAGCAGCCAGGCCACCGGGACAGGGACTCAGCCCCAGCATTTT.

This chain uses TRBV10-2 with TRBJ1-2; 7 bases line up with TRBD1. This CDR3 region has 14 residues. CDR1 is WSHSY, CDR2 SAAADI, per germline. The V segment lost 8 bases and the J segment 3 bases; nucleotides outside the gene matches: 9. CDR3 sequence (DNA): TGCGCCAGCGGGGCTAAAGGGGGCGACTATGGCTACACCTTC. Protein product: CASGAKGGDYGYTF.

The chain is built from TRBV7-2 and TRBJ2-7; 9 bases match TRBD2. V gave up 6 bases and J gave up 0 bases; unmatched junction bases: 6. There are 15 residues in the CDR3. Per germline, CDR1 SGHTA and CDR2 FQGNSA. CDR3 nucleotides: TGTGCCAGCAGGACCGGGACTAGCCCCTCCTACGAGCAGTACTTC. Protein sequence: CASRTGTSPSYEQYF. Complete variable domain (other parts from reference TRBV7-2 and TRBJ2-7): GAGVSQSPSNKVTEKGKDVELRCDPISGHTALYWYRQSLGQGLEFLIYFQGNSAPDKSGLPSDRFSAERTGGSVSTLTIQRTQQEDSAVYLCASRTGTSPSYEQYFGPGTRLTVT.